This TCR beta chain derives from a study of shared clonotypes between healthy human individuals. Study at large: The donor group consisted of two women and three men, aged 18 to 49.

The authors loaded roughly 200 ng DNA, 25,000 to 30,000 T cell genomes, into sorted-subset replicate PCRs. Clones were read by immunoSEQ multiplex PCR, and TCRdb kept only the in-frame ones, dropping some. Of 2 million to 2.5 million clones listed, just over 90% are singletons. This CDR3 has 14 amino acids. The trim removed 3 bases at V and 8 bases at J, leaving 7 bases unmatched. The germline V gene encodes CDR1 SEHNR and CDR2 FQNEAQ (reference sequence). Note on this clone: The antigen remains unidentified.

Study-level findings and limits: Expectations were that clonotype sharing among donors would be affected by sequencing depth.

The clonotype comes from a man younger than 30 in good health. Some clones in this sample may be carry-over from other donors' samples. J is TRBJ2-1 and V is TRBV7-9; 7 bases agree with TRBD2. The sample consisted of naive CD4+ T cells from PBMCs. The subset: CD45RA+ positively selected. The CDR3 spells CASSFRLAADEQFF. DNA for the CDR3: TGTGCCAGCAGCTTTAGACTAGCTGCTGATGAGCAGTTCTTC.